The following is a T cell receptor beta chain sequence with its context. Its matching antigen is unknown. Assay: immunoSEQ multiplex PCR; the TCRdb copy retains only in-frame clones and omits some. Among some 82,000 clones listed, about nine tenths were seen once. Germline CDR1 reads MNHEY; CDR2 reads SVGAGI. CDR3 size: 14 residues. After removal of 4 bases from V and 3 bases from J, the junction contained 5 bases not matched to a gene. These data come from a study of graft-versus-host responses after intestinal transplantation. The overall study: Multivisceral, liver-intestinal, or isolated intestinal transplants were performed in recipients. Once they had received anti-thymocyte globulin induction, all recipients took tacrolimus and steroids for roughly three years. Study-level findings and limits: GvH clone levels peaked in circulation, and this peak was associated with early post-transplant HvG declines.

V usage is TRBV6-5 and J usage is TRBJ2-7; 8 bases line up with TRBD1. This TCR was sampled from a human donor who was the organ donor for an intestinal transplant. Sequences were derived from unstimulated CD8+ T cells sorted from spleen or lymph node cells, sampled before transplant. The CDR3 spells CASSSPGQDYEQYF. CDR3 DNA sequence: TGTGCCAGCAGTTCGCCGGGACAGGACTACGAGCAGTACTTC.